This T cell receptor (beta chain) was recorded in a study of T cell repertoires in cytomegalovirus infection. Overall study: It was the public TCR beta signatures that indicated both CMV infection and matching HLA type. General study points: Dominating the ex vivo response were HLA-C-restricted CMV-specific TCR beta clonotypes. Pooled public TCR beta family frequency picked out CMV carriers with the relevant HLA.

This clonotype was picked up a small number of times. Its antigen is not known. V lost 5 bases, J lost 7 bases, and 9 bases lay in between. Germline loops: CDR1 MNHNS, CDR2 SASEGT. This CDR3 is 12 amino acids long. TCRdb passed the reads through MiXCR, listing each CDR3 protein once. The sample has some 680,000 distinct CDR3 sequences, less than 40% seen once; the top ten hold about 2.8%. The sequence came from a human donor in good health (CMV status not recorded). Some clones in this sample may be carry-over from other donors' samples. The J gene is TRBJ2-1, the V gene TRBV6-1; either TRBD1 or TRBD2 may supply D (5 bases each). The specimen was PBMCs. The CDR3 region is CASSYGANEQFF. The CDR3 bases are TGTGCCAGCAGTTACGGGGCAAATGAGCAGTTCTTC.